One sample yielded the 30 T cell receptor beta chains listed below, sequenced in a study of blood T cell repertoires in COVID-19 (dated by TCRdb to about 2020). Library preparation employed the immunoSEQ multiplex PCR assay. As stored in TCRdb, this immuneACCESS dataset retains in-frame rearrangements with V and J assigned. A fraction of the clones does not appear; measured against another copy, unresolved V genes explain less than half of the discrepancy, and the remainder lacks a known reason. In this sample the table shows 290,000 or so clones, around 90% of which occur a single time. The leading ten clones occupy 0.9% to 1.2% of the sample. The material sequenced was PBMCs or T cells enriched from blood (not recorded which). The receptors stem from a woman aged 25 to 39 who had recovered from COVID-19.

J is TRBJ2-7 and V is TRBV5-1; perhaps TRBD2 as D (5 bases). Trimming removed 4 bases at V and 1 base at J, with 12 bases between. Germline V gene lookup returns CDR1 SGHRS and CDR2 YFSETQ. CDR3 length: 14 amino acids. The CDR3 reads CASSPRTGSYEQYF. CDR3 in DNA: TGCGCCAGCAGCCCTCGGACTGGATCCTACGAGCAGTACTTC.

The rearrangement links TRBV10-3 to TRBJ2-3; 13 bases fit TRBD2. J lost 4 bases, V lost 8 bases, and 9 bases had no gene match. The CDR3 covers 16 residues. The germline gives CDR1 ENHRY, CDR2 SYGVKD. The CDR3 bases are TGTGCCATCGGTCGGACTAGCGGGAGTTTCGCAGATACGCAGTATTTT. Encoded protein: CAIGRTSGSFADTQYF.

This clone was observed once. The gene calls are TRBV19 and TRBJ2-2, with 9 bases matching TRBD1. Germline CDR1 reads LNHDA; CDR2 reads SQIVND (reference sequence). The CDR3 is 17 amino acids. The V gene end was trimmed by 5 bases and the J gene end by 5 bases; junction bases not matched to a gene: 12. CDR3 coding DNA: TGTGCCAGTAGTGGCCTGAGAGGGGGACAGGGAACCGGGGAGCTGTTTTTT. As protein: CASSGLRGGQGTGELFF.

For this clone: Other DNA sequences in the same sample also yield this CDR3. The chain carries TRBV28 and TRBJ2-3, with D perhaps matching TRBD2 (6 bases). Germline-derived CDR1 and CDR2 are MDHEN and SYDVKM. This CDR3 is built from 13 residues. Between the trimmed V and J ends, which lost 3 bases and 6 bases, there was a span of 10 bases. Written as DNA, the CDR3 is TGTGCCAGCAGTTTCCCAGGAGGGGATACGCAGTATTTT. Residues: CASSFPGGDTQYF.

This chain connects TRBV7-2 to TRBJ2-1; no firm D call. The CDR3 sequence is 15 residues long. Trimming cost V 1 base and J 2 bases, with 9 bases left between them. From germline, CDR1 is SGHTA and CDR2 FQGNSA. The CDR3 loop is CASSLVGPAYNEQFF. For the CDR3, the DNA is TGTGCCAGCAGCTTAGTGGGCCCAGCCTACAATGAGCAGTTCTTC.

The CDR3 DNA reads TGTGCCAGCAGTCTCAGGGGGCTAATGAACACTGAAGCTTTCTTT. Translation gives CASSLRGLMNTEAFF. The rearrangement links TRBV6-2 or TRBV6-3 to TRBJ1-1; TRBD1 agrees at 8 bases. V was pared by 5 bases and J by 0 bases, with 5 bases of the junction left unmatched. The CDR3 covers 15 residues. Per the germline V gene, CDR1 is MNHEY and CDR2 is SVGEGT.

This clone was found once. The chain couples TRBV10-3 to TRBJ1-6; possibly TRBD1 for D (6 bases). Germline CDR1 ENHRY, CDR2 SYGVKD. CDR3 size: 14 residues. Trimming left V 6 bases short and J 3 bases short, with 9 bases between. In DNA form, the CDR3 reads TGTGCCATCAGGACGGACAGCTATAATTCACCCCTCCACTTT. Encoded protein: CAIRTDSYNSPLHF.

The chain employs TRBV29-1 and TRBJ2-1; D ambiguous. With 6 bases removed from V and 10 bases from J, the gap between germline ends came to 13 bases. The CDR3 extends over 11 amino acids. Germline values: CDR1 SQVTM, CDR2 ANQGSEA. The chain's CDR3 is CSVTPLQEQFF. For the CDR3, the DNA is TGCAGCGTCACCCCCTTGCAGGAGCAGTTCTTC.

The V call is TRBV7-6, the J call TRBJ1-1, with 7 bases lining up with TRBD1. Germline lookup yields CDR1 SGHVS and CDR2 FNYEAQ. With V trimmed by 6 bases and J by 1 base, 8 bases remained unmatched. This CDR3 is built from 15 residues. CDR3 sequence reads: CASSQTGIRNTEAFF. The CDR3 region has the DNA TGTGCCAGCAGTCAGACAGGGATTCGGAACACTGAAGCTTTCTTT.

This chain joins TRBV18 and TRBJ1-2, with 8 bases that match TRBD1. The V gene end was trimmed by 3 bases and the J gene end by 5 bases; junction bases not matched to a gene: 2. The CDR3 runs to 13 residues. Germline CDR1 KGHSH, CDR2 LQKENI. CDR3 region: CASSPDREYGYTF. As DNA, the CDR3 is TGTGCCAGCTCACCGGACAGGGAGTATGGCTACACCTTC.

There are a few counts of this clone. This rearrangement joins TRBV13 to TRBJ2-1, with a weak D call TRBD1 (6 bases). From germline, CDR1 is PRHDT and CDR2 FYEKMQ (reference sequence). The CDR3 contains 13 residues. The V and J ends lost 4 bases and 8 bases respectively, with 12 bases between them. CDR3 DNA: TGTGCCAGCAGCTCACAGGGTGGGGATGAGCAGTTCTTC. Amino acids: CASSSQGGDEQFF.

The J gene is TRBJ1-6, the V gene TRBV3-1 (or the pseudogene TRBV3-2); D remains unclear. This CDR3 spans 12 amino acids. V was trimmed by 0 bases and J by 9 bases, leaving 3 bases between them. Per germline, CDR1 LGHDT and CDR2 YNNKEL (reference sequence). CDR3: CASSQEASPLHF. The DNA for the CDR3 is TGTGCCAGCAGCCAAGAGGCTTCACCCCTCCACTTT.

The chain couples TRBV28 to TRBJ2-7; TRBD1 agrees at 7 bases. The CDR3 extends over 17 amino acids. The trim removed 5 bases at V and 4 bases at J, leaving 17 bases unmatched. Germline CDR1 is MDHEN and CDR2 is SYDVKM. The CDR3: CASSPRQGLKVFYEQYF. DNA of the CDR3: TGTGCCAGCAGTCCCCGACAGGGCTTAAAGGTGTTTTACGAGCAGTACTTC.

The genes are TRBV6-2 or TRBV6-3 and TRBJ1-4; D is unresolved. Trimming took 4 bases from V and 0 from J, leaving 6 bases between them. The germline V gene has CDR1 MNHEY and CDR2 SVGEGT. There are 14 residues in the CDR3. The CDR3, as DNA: TGTGCCAGCAGTTCCACTCCAACTAATGAAAAACTGTTTTTT. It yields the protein CASSSTPTNEKLFF.

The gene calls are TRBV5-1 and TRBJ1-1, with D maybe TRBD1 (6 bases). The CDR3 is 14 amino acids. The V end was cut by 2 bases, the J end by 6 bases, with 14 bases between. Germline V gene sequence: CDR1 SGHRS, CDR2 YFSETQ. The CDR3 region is CASSFRAGAAEAFF. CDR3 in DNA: TGCGCCAGCAGCTTTCGAGCGGGGGCGGCTGAAGCTTTCTTT.

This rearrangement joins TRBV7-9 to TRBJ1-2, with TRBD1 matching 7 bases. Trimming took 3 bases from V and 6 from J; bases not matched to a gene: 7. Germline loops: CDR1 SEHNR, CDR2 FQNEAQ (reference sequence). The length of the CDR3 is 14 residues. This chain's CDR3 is CASSFKEGADGYTF. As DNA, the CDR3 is TGTGCCAGCAGCTTCAAAGAGGGGGCGGATGGCTACACCTTC.

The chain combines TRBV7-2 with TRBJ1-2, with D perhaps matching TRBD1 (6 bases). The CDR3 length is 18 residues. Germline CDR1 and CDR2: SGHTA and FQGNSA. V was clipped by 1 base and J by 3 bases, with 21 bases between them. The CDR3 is CASSLDGGWKQSHYGYTF. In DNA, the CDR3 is TGTGCCAGCAGCTTAGATGGGGGCTGGAAGCAGTCTCACTATGGCTACACCTTC.

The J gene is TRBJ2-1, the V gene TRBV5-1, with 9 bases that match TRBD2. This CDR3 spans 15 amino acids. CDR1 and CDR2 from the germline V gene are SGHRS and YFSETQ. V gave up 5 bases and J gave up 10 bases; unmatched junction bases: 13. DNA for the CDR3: TGCGCCAGCAGAGCTAGCGGGAACCCCGACGCCGAGCAGTTCTTC. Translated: CASRASGNPDAEQFF.

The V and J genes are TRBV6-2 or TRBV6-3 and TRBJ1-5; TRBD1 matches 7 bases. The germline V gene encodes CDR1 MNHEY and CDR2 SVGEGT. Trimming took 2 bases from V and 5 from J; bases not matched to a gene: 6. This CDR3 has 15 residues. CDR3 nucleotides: TGTGCCAGCAGTTACCGACAGGGAGATTATCAGCCCCAGCATTTT. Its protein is CASSYRQGDYQPQHF.

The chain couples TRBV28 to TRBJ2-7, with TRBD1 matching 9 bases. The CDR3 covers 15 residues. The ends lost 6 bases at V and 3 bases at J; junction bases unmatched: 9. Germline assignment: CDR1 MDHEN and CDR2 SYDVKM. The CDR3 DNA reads TGTGCCAGCAGAGGGCCAGGGACAGGGAACTACGAGCAGTACTTC. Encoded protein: CASRGPGTGNYEQYF.

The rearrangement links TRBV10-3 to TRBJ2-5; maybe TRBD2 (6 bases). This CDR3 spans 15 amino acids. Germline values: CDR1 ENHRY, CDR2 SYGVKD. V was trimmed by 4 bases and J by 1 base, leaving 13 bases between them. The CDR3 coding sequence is TGTGCCATCAGTGGAAGACTAGGCGGCCAAGAGACCCAGTACTTC. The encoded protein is CAISGRLGGQETQYF.

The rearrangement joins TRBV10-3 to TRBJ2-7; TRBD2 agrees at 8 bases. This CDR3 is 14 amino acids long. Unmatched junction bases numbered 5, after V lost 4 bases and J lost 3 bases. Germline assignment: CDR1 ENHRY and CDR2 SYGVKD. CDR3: CAISASGGDYEQYF. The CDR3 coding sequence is TGTGCCATCAGTGCGTCGGGGGGGGACTACGAGCAGTACTTC.

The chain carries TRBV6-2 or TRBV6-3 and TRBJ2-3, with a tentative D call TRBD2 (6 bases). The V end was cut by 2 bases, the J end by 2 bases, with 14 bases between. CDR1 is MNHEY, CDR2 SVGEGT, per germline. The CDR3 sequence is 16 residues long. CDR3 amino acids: CASSYGRQQLTDTQYF. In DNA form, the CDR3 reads TGTGCCAGCAGTTACGGGAGGCAGCAACTCACAGATACGCAGTATTTT.

The CDR3 region is CASSPREGREKLFF. In DNA, the CDR3 is TGTGCCAGCTCCCCCAGGGAGGGACGTGAAAAACTGTTTTTT. The gene calls are TRBV18 and TRBJ1-4, with a weak D call TRBD1 (5 bases). The CDR3 is 14 amino acids. CDR1 KGHSH and CDR2 LQKENI come from the germline V gene. V gave up 6 bases and J gave up 7 bases, with 15 bases separating them.

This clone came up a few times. The CDR3 region is CASSLAEQGSSYEQYF. The CDR3, as DNA: TGCGCCAGCAGCTTGGCGGAACAGGGGTCCTCCTACGAGCAGTACTTC. The rearrangement links TRBV5-1 to TRBJ2-7; TRBD1 matches at 7 bases. This CDR3 is 16 amino acids long. The J segment lost 0 bases and the V segment lost 0 bases, leaving 6 bases of the junction unmatched. The germline V gene has CDR1 SGHRS and CDR2 YFSETQ. Variable domain in full (rest from reference TRBV5-1 and TRBJ2-7): KAGVTQTPRYLIKTRGQQVTLSCSPISGHRSVSWYQQTPGQGLQFLFEYFSETQRNKGNFPGRFSGRQFSNSRSEMNVSTLELGDSALYLCASSLAEQGSSYEQYFGPGTRLTVT.

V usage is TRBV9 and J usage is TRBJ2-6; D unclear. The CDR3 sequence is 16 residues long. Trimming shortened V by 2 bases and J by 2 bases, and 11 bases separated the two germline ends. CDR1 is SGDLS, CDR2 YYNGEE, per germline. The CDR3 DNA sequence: TGTGCCAGCAGCGTTGAGTCCCTCGCTGGGGCCAACGTCCTGACTTTC. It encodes CASSVESLAGANVLTF.

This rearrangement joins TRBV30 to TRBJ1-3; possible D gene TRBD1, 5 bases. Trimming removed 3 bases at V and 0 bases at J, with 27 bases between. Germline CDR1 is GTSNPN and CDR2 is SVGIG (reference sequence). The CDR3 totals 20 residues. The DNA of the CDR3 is TGTGCCTGGAGACACTGGAGGGACCAAGGAGTCACATCCTCTGGAAACACCATATATTTT. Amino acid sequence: CAWRHWRDQGVTSSGNTIYF.

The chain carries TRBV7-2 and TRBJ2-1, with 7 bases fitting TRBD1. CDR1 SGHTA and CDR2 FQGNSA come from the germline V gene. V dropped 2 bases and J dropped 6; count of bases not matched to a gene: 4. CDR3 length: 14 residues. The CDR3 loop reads CASSLRQGSNEQFF. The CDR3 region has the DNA TGTGCCAGCAGCTTACGACAGGGTAGCAATGAGCAGTTCTTC.

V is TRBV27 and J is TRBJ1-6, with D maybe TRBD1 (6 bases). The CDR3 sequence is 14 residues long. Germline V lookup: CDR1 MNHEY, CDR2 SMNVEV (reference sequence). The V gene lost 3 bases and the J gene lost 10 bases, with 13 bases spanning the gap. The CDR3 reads CASSFRGSQSPLHF. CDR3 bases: TGTGCCAGCAGTTTTAGGGGGTCTCAGTCACCCCTCCACTTT.

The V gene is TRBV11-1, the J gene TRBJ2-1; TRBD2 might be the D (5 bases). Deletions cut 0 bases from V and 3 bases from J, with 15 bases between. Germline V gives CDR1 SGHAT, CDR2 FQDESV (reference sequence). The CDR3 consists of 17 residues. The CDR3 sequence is CASSLATRESFYNEQFF. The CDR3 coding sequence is TGTGCCAGCAGCTTAGCTACACGGGAAAGCTTCTACAATGAGCAGTTCTTC.